This note documents a single T cell receptor (beta chain) sequence. The target antigen is unknown. This entry is derived from a study of T cell responses to AZD1222 COVID-19 vaccine. Notes on the study in general: Reports say nearly half of spike-specific TCRs go after unmutated variant regions.

Clones were sequenced by immunoSEQ multiplex PCR, and TCRdb holds only the in-frame ones, with some missing. The sample includes about 120,000 clones, about nine tenths of them seen just once. Sample: peripheral blood, taken 28 days after the second AZD1222 dose. The clonotype was recovered from an adult who received the AZD1222 COVID-19 vaccine.

The CDR3 sequence is CASSSWAGHSNQPQHF. The CDR3 nucleotides are TGTGCCAGCAGTTCGTGGGCAGGGCATAGCAATCAGCCCCAGCATTTT. This chain uses TRBV27 with TRBJ1-5, with a tentative D call TRBD1 (5 bases). The V end was cut by 4 bases, the J end by 0 bases, with 13 bases between. The CDR3 has 16 amino acids. The germline V gene encodes CDR1 MNHEY and CDR2 SMNVEV (reference sequence).